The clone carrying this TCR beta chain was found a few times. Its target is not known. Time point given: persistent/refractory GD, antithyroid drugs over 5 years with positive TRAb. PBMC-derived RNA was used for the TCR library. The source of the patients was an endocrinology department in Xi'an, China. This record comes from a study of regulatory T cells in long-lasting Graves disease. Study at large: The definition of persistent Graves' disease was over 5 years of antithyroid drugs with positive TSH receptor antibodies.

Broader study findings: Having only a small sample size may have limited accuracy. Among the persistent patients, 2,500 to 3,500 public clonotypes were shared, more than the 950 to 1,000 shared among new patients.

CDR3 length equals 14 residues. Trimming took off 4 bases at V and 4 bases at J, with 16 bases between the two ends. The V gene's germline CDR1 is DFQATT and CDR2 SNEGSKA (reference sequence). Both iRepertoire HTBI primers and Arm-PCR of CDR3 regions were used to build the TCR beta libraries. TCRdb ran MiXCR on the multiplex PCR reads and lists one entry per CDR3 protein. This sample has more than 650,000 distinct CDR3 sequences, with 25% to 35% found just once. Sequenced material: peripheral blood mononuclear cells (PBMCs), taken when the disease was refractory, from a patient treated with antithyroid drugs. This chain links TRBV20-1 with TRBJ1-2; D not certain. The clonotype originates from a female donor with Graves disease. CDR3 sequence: CSAMPHGISYGYTF. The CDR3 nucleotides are TGCAGTGCTATGCCTCATGGTATCAGCTATGGCTACACCTTC.